This T cell receptor (beta chain) was found in a study of blood T cell repertoires in COVID-19. Profiling relied on immunoSEQ multiplex PCR, and the TCRdb table lists in-frame clones only, not all of them. The sample carries some 120,000 clones, around nine tenths recorded once. The CDR3 has 16 amino acids. Germline V gene lookup returns CDR1 SGHTA and CDR2 FQGNSA. V was clipped by 3 bases and J by 5 bases; unmatched bases: 10. Sequencing was performed on peripheral blood. V gene TRBV7-2 combines with J gene TRBJ1-1; 9 positions match TRBD1. This clonotype was sampled from a middle-aged man with acute or convalescent COVID-19. The CDR3, as DNA: TGTGCCAGCAGCTTCCGCCCGGGACAGGGCGGGACTGAAGCTTTCTTT. Residues: CASSFRPGQGGTEAFF.